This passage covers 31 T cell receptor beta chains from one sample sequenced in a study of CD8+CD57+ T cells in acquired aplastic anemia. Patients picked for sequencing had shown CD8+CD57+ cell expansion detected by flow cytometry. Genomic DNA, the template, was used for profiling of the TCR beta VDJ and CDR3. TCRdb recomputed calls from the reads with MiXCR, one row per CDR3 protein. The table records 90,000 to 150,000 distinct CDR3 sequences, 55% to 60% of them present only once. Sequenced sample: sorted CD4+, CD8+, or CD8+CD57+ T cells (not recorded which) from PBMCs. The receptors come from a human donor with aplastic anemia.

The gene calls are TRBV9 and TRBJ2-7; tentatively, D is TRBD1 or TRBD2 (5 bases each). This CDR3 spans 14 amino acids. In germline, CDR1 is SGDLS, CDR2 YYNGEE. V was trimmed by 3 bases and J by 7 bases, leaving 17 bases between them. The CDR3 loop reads CASSEGRGWGEQYF. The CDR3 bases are TGTGCCAGCAGCGAGGGACGTGGCTGGGGGGAGCAGTACTTC. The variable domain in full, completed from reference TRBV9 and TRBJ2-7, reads DSGVTQTPKHLITATGQRVTLRCSPRSGDLSVYWYQQSLDQGLQFLIQYYNGEERAKGNILERFSAQQFPDLHSELNLSSLELGDSALYFCASSEGRGWGEQYFGPGTRLTVT.

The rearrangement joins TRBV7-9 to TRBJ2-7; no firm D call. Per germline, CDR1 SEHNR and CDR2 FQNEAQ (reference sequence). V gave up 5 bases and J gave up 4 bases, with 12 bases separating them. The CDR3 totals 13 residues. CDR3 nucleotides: TGTGCCAGCAGCCACAGACAACTTTACGAGCAGTACTTC. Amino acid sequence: CASSHRQLYEQYF.

CDR3 amino acids: CASSLNRGLEGYTF. As DNA, the CDR3 is TGTGCCAGCAGCTTAAACAGGGGGCTGGAGGGCTACACCTTC. This sequence joins TRBV7-2 and TRBJ1-2; 9 nucleotides line up with TRBD1. There are 14 residues in the CDR3. Looked up from germline, CDR1 is SGHTA and CDR2 is FQGNSA. After removal of 2 bases from V and 8 bases from J, the junction contained 6 bases not matched to a gene.

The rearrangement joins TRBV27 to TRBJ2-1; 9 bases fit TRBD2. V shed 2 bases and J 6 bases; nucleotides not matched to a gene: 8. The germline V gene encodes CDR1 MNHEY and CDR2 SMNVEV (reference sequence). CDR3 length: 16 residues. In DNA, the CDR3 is TGTGCCAGCAGTTTAAAAGGCGGGGGGGCCCTCAATGAGCAGTTCTTC. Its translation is CASSLKGGGALNEQFF.

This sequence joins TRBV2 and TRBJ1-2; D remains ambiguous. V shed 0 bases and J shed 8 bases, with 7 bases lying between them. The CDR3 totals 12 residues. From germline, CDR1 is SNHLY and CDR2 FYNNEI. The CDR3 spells CASSEAGWGYTF. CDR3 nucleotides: TGTGCCAGCAGTGAAGCGGGGTGGGGCTACACCTTC.

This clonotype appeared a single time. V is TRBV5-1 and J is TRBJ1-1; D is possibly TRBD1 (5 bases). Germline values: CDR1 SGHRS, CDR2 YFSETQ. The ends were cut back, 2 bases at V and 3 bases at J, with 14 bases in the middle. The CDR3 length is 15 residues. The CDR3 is CASSFVGGTYTEAFF. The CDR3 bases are TGCGCCAGCAGCTTCGTAGGTGGGACGTACACTGAAGCTTTCTTT.

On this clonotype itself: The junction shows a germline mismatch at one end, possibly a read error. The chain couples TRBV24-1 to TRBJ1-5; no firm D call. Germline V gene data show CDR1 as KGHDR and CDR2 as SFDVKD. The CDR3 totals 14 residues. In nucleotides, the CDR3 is TGTGCCAGCAGTGACCAATATAGCAATCAGCCCCAGCATTTT. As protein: CASSDQYSNQPQHF.

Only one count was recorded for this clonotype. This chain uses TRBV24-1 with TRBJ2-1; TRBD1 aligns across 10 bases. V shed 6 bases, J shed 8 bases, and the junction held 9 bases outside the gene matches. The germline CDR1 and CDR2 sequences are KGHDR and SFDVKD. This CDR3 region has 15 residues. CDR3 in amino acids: CATSHKGQGSDEQFF. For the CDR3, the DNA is TGTGCCACCAGTCATAAGGGACAGGGGAGTGATGAGCAGTTCTTC.

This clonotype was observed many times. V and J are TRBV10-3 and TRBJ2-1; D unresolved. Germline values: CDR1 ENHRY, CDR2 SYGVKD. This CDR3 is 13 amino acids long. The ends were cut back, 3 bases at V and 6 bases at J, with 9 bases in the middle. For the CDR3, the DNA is TGTGCCATCAGTGACTTAGGGTCCAATGAGCAGTTCTTC. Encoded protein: CAISDLGSNEQFF.

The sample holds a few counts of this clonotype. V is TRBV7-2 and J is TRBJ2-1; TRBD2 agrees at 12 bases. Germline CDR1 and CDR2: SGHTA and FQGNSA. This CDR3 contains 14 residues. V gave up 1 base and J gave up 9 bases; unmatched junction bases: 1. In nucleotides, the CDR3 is TGTGCCAGCAGCTTAGGGGGACTAGCGGGTGAGCAGTTCTTC. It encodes CASSLGGLAGEQFF.

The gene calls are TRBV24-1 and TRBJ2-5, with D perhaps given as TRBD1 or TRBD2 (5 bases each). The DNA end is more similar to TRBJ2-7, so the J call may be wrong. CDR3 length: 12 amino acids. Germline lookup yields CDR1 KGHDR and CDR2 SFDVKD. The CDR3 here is CTGASWHYEQYF. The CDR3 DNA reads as TGTACCGGGGCCTCCTGGCACTACGAGCAGTACTTC.

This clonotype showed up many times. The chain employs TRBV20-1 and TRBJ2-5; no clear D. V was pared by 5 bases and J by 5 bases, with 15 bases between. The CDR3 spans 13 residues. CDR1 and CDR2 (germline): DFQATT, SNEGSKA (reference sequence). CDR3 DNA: TGCAGTGCTCTCGACTCGCTAGGGGAGACCCAGTACTTC. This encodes CSALDSLGETQYF.

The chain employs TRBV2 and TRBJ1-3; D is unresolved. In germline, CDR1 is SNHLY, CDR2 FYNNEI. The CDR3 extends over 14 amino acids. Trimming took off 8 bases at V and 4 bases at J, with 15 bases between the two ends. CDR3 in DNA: TGTGCCAGCCGGACCCGGGGAACGGGAAACACCATATATTTT. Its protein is CASRTRGTGNTIYF. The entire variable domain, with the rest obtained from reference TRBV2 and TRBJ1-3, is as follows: EPEVTQTPSHQVTQMGQEVILRCVPISNHLYFYWYRQILGQKVEFLVSFYNNEISEKSEIFDDQFSVERPDGSNFTLKIRSTKLEDSAMYFCASRTRGTGNTIYFGEGSWLTVV.

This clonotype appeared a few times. In DNA form, the CDR3 reads TGTGCCAGCAGTTACGTCCCTCAGGAGATGAACACTGAAGCTTTCTTT. This gives the protein CASSYVPQEMNTEAFF. The J gene is TRBJ1-1, the V gene TRBV6-5; D call uncertain. This CDR3 is built from 16 residues. CDR1 is MNHEY and CDR2 is SVGAGI in the germline V gene. The V and J ends lost 2 bases and 0 bases respectively, with 13 bases between them.

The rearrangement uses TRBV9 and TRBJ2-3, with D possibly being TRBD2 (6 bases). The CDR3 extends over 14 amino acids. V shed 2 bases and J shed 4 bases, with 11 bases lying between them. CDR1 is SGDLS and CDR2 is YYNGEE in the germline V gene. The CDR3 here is CASSVAGNADTQYF. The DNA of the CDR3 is TGTGCCAGCAGCGTTGCGGGGAACGCAGATACGCAGTATTTT.

The CDR3 nucleotides are TGTGCCATCAGTCCGGGACAGACAACTGAGCAGTACTTC. This sequence encodes CAISPGQTTEQYF. The V call is TRBV10-3, the J call TRBJ2-7, with 7 bases fitting TRBD1. V gave up 5 bases and J gave up 7 bases; unmatched junction bases: 8. Germline loops: CDR1 ENHRY, CDR2 SYGVKD. This CDR3 comprises 13 residues.

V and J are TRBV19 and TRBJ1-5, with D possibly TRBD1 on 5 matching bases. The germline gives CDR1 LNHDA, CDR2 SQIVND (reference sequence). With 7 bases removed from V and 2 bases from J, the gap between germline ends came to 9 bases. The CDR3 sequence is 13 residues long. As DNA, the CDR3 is TGTGCCAGTAACGACAGAGGCAATCAGCCCCAGCATTTT. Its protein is CASNDRGNQPQHF.

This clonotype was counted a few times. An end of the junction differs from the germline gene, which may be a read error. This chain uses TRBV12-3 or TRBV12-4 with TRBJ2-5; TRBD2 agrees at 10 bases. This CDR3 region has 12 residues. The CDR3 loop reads CASRTPTSGVDF. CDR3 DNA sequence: TGTGCCAGCAGGACGCCAACTAGCGGGGTTGACTTC.

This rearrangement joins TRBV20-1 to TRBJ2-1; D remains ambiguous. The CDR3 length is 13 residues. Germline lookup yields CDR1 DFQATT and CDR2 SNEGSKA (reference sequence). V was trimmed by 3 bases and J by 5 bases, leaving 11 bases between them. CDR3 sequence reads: CSASWRINNEQFF. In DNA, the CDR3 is TGCAGTGCTAGTTGGAGAATTAACAATGAGCAGTTCTTC.

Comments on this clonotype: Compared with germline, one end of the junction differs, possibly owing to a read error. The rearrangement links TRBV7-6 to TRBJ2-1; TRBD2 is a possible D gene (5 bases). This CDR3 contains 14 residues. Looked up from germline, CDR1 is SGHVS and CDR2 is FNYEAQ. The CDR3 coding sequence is TGTGCCAGCAGCTTTGGGAGCTCCTACAGTGAGCAGTTCTTC. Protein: CASSFGSSYSEQFF. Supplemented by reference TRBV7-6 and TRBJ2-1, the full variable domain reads GAGVSQSPRYKVTKRGQDVALRCDPISGHVSLYWYRQALGQGPEFLTYFNYEAQQDKSGLPNDRFSAERPEGSISTLTIQRTEQRDSAMYRCASSFGSSYSEQFFGPGTRLTVL.

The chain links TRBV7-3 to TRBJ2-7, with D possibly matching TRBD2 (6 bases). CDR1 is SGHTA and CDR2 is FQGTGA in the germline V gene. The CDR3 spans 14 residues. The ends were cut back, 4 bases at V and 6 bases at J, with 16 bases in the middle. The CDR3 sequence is CASSWVTSSVEQYF. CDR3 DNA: TGTGCCAGCAGCTGGGTTACTAGCTCTGTCGAGCAGTACTTC.

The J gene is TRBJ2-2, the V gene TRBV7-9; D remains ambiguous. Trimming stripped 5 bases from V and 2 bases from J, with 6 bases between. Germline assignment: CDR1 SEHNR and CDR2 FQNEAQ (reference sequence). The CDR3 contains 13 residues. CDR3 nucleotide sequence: TGTGCCAGCAGCCGACTTAACACCGGGGAGCTGTTTTTT. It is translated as CASSRLNTGELFF.

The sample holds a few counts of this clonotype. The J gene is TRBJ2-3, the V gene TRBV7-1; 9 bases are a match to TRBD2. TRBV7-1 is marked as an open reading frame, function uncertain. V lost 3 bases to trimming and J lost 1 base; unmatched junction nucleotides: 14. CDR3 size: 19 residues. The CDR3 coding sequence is TGTGCCAGCAGCTCCTGGGGGCGGGGGGGCCTGAGGGGCACAGATACGCAGTATTTT. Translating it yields CASSSWGRGGLRGTDTQYF.

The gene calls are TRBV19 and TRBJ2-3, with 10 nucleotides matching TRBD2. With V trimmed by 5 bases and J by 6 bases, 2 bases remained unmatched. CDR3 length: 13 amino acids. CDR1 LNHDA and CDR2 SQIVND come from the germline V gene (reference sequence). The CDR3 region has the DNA TGTGCCAGTAGTCTGGGACTAGCGGATACGCAGTATTTT. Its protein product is CASSLGLADTQYF.

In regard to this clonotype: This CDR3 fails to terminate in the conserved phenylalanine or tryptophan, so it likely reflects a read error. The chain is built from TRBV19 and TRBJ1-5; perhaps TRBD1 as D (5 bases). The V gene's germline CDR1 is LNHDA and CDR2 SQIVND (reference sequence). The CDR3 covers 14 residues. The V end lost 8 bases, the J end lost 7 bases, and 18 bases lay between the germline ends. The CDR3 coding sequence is TGTGCCAGTGTACCCCTCTGGGGGGAACAGCCCCAGCATTCT. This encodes CASVPLWGEQPQHS.

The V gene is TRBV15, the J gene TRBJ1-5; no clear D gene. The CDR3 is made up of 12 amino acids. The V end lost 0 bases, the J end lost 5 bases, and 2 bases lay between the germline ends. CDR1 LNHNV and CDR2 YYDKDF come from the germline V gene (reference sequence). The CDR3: CATSRDDQPQHF. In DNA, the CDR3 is TGTGCCACCAGCAGAGATGATCAGCCCCAGCATTTT.

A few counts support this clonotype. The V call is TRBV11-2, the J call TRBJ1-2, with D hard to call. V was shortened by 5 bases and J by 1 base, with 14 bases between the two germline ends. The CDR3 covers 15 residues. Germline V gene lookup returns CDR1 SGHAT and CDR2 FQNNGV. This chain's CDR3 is CASSPGRLLNYGYTF. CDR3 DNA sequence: TGTGCCAGCAGCCCCGGACGGCTACTTAACTATGGCTACACCTTC.

The CDR3 coding sequence is TGTGCCAGCAGCGTAGGCGGGACACAAGCTTTCTTT. Amino acids: CASSVGGTQAFF. The chain recombines TRBV7-8 with TRBJ1-1, with D tentatively TRBD1 (6 bases). With 5 bases removed from V and 9 bases from J, the gap between germline ends came to 13 bases. There are 12 residues in the CDR3. Germline V gene data show CDR1 as SGHVS and CDR2 as FQNEAQ.

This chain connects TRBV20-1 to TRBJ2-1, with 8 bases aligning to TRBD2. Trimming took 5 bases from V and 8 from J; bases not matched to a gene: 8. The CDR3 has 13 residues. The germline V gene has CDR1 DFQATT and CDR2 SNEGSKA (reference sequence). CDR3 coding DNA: TGCAGTGCTCCAGCGGGAGTCAAGGATGAGCAGTTCTTC. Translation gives CSAPAGVKDEQFF.

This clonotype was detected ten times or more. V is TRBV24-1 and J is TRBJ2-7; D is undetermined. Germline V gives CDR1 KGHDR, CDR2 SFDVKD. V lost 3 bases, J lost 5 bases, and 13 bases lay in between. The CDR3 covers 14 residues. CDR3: CATSDRLRVHEQYF. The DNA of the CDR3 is TGTGCCACCAGTGATCGGTTACGGGTACACGAGCAGTACTTC.

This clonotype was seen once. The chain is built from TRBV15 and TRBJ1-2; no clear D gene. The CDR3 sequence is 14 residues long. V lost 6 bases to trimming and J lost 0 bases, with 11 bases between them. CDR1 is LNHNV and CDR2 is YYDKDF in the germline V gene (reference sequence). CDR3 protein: CATSHGVTNYGYTF. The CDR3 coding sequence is TGTGCCACCAGTCACGGGGTGACTAACTATGGCTACACCTTC.